These 7 T cell receptor beta chains were sequenced from one sample in a study of shared clonotypes between healthy human individuals. Clones were sequenced by immunoSEQ multiplex PCR, and TCRdb holds only the in-frame ones, with some missing. The sample comprises under 200,000 clones, approximately 92% of which are singletons, and 0.067% rests with the top ten. Sequenced material: naive CD4+ T cells sorted from blood. Documented subset: CD45RA+ positively selected. These receptors were obtained from a woman aged 25 to 45 in good health.

The V gene is TRBV27, the J gene TRBJ2-4; D unclear. With 5 bases removed from V and 0 bases from J, the gap between germline ends came to 11 bases. The CDR3 is made up of 15 amino acids. Looked up from germline, CDR1 is MNHEY and CDR2 is SMNVEV (reference sequence). The DNA for the CDR3 is TGTGCCAGCAGTCCCTTAACCGGAGCCAAAAACATTCAGTACTTC. This translates into CASSPLTGAKNIQYF.

The chain employs TRBV6-1 and TRBJ1-3, with 7 positions matching TRBD1. V was pared by 8 bases and J by 0 bases, with 1 base of the junction left unmatched. This CDR3 is 13 amino acids long. Germline V gene lookup returns CDR1 MNHNS and CDR2 SASEGT. The CDR3 reads CASGDSSGNTIYF. The CDR3 DNA sequence: TGTGCCAGCGGGGACAGCTCTGGAAACACCATATATTTT.

The V and J genes are TRBV9 and TRBJ2-5; D is unresolved. V lost 0 bases and J 4 bases, leaving 13 bases between the germline ends. Per the germline V gene, CDR1 is SGDLS and CDR2 is YYNGEE. The CDR3 extends over 15 amino acids. CDR3 sequence reads: CASSVGVAFRETQYF. The CDR3 bases are TGTGCCAGCAGCGTAGGAGTTGCATTTCGAGAGACCCAGTACTTC.

The chain combines TRBV27 with TRBJ1-1; D perhaps matches TRBD1 (6 bases). The V gene's germline CDR1 is MNHEY and CDR2 SMNVEV (reference sequence). Between the trimmed V and J ends, which lost 2 bases and 4 bases, there was a span of 11 bases. This CDR3 is built from 14 residues. CDR3 residues: CASSLVRGGTEAFF. The CDR3 nucleotides are TGTGCCAGCAGTTTAGTTAGGGGGGGCACTGAAGCTTTCTTT.

The chain couples TRBV11-1 to TRBJ1-5; D is possibly TRBD1 (6 bases). This CDR3 region has 13 residues. Germline V CDR1 and CDR2: SGHAT, FQDESV (reference sequence). V was cut by 3 bases and J by 5 bases, with 8 bases left in between. CDR3 amino acids: CASSFAGDQPQHF. CDR3 nucleotide sequence: TGTGCCAGCAGCTTTGCAGGGGATCAGCCCCAGCATTTT.

The genes are TRBV18 and TRBJ1-6; possible D gene TRBD1, 6 bases. In germline, CDR1 is KGHSH, CDR2 LQKENI. With 8 bases removed from V and 9 bases from J, the gap between germline ends came to 11 bases. This CDR3 region has 12 residues. The chain's CDR3 is CASPLQGSPLHF. CDR3 DNA sequence: TGTGCCAGCCCGCTACAGGGTTCACCCCTCCACTTT.

The chain employs TRBV2 and TRBJ2-4, with D maybe TRBD2 (6 bases). The CDR3 contains 18 residues. Germline assignment: CDR1 SNHLY and CDR2 FYNNEI. With 2 bases removed from V and 3 bases from J, the gap between germline ends came to 20 bases. In DNA, the CDR3 is TGTGCCAGCAGTGAAAAGTCGCGACTAGGGTCACACAAAAACATTCAGTACTTC. Its translation: CASSEKSRLGSHKNIQYF.